Listed here are 18 T cell receptor beta chains from one sample, sequenced in a study of CD8+CD57+ T cells in acquired aplastic anemia. CDR3 and TCR beta VDJ profiling relied on a genomic DNA template. TCRdb re-derived calls from the reads in MiXCR, one entry per CDR3 protein. This sample has around 140,000 distinct CDR3 sequences, with less than 45% found just once. Sequences were obtained from sorted CD4+, CD8+, or CD8+CD57+ T cells (not recorded which) from PBMCs. The receptors were sampled from a human donor in good health, serving as a control.

This clonotype has ten or more counts. The chain combines TRBV15 with TRBJ1-4; no reliable D call. Germline values: CDR1 LNHNV, CDR2 YYDKDF (reference sequence). The CDR3 is 17 amino acids. V gave up 0 bases and J gave up 8 bases, with 19 bases separating them. This chain's CDR3 is CATSRDFNSARSEKLFF. CDR3 bases: TGTGCCACCAGCAGAGATTTTAACTCAGCCCGATCGGAAAAACTGTTTTTT.

The chain has TRBV14 and TRBJ2-1; 14 bases agree with TRBD2. V trimming: 0 bases; J trimming: 6 bases; junction bases outside the gene matches: 13. The CDR3 spans 20 residues. The germline V gene encodes CDR1 SGHDN and CDR2 FVKESK. CDR3 coding DNA: TGTGCCAGCAGCCAAGATCTTTGGGGGGGACTAGCGGGAGTTGTCAATGAGCAGTTCTTC. This translates into CASSQDLWGGLAGVVNEQFF.

This clonotype was seen at least ten times. The chain employs TRBV7-8 and TRBJ1-1, with D unclear. Trimming took off 4 bases at V and 1 base at J, with 7 bases between the two ends. Germline V gives CDR1 SGHVS, CDR2 FQNEAQ. This CDR3 has 13 residues. This CDR3 reads CASSSGSNTEAFF. Here the CDR3 DNA reads TGTGCCAGCAGCTCGGGTTCGAACACTGAAGCTTTCTTT.

In this sample, this clonotype turned up many times. The chain recombines TRBV12-3 or TRBV12-4 with TRBJ2-2; 13 bases align to TRBD2. Trimming cost V 10 bases and J 6 bases; bases outside gene matches: 8. The CDR3 runs to 15 residues. CDR3 residues: CATRRTSGSSGELFF. The CDR3 DNA is TGTGCCACCAGAAGGACTAGCGGGAGCTCCGGGGAGCTGTTTTTT.

The gene calls are TRBV2 and TRBJ2-1, with 10 bases lining up with TRBD1. CDR1 is SNHLY, CDR2 FYNNEI, per germline. The CDR3 has 15 residues. J lost 6 bases, V lost 8 bases, and 10 bases had no gene match. The CDR3 DNA follows: TGTGCCAGCGCACCGGGGACAGGGGTGAGCAATGAGCAGTTCTTC. Its protein is CASAPGTGVSNEQFF.

The rearrangement joins TRBV7-7 to TRBJ2-7; D may be TRBD2 (6 bases). Germline V gives CDR1 SSHAT, CDR2 FNYEAQ (reference sequence). Trimming removed 2 bases from V and 6 bases from J, with 11 bases in between. The CDR3 extends over 13 amino acids. CDR3 coding DNA: TGTGCCAGCAGCTTACATGGGGGGTCCGAGCAGTACTTC. The encoded protein is CASSLHGGSEQYF.

As regards this clonotype: A read error may account for a junction end that differs from germline. J is TRBJ2-3 and V is TRBV30; weak D call: TRBD2 (5 bases). The V gene's germline CDR1 is GTSNPN and CDR2 SVGIG (reference sequence). This CDR3 region has 14 residues. CDR3 amino acids: CAWRPGSFTDTKYF. Here the CDR3 DNA reads TGTGCCTGGAGACCGGGGAGCTTCACAGATACGAAGTATTTT.

The sample holds many counts of this clonotype. V is TRBV5-8 and J is TRBJ1-2; D unresolved. Germline V gene lookup returns CDR1 SGHTS and CDR2 YDEGEE. The CDR3 is 14 amino acids. Trimming removed 5 bases at V and 2 bases at J, with 13 bases between. As DNA, the CDR3 is TGTGCCAGCAGGCTCGATACAGTAAACTATGGCTACACCTTC. Translation gives CASRLDTVNYGYTF.

Details on this clonotype: A much larger clone lies a single base off, so this may be a read error. This sequence joins TRBV11-2 and TRBJ1-2, with 8 positions matching TRBD1. This CDR3 has 15 amino acids. Germline assignment: CDR1 SGHAT and CDR2 FQNNGV. The chain's CDR3 is CASSIDRGANYGYTF. In DNA, the CDR3 is TGTGCCAGCAGCATAGACAGGGGTGCTAACTATGGCTACACCTTC.

The table lists this clonotype with a count of one. Because the CDR3 is missing its conserved closing phenylalanine or tryptophan, this is likely a read error. CDR3 bases: TGTGCCAGCAGTTTCTCCCCCACCTATGGCTACACCCTC. It specifies CASSFSPTYGYTL. The V call is TRBV27, the J call TRBJ1-2; no reliable D call. Trimming pared 3 bases from V and 4 bases from J, leaving 9 bases between. CDR1 is MNHEY, CDR2 SMNVEV, per germline (reference sequence). This CDR3 is built from 13 residues.

This clonotype was found many times. This chain uses TRBV3-1 with TRBJ1-5, with D unresolved. Germline V gene lookup returns CDR1 LGHDT and CDR2 YNNKEL (reference sequence). V was shortened by 2 bases and J by 12 bases, with 14 bases between the two germline ends. The CDR3 is 13 amino acids. The CDR3 DNA reads TGTGCCAGCAGCCAACGCGGATCCCGGGACCAGCATTTT. Translation gives CASSQRGSRDQHF.

This clonotype has just a few counts. A read error may be the cause here, since a much bigger clone is one base away. V gene TRBV20-1 combines with J gene TRBJ2-5; 12 positions agree with TRBD2. Germline V gene data show CDR1 as DFQATT and CDR2 as SNEGSKA (reference sequence). This CDR3 contains 17 residues. V dropped 6 bases and J dropped 6; count of bases not matched to a gene: 17. In nucleotides, the CDR3 is TGCAGTGCCGGGAGGACTAGCGGGACCCCGGGCCTGAAGACCCAGTACTTC. It encodes CSAGRTSGTPGLKTQYF.

Comment on this clonotype: At one of its ends the junction is not consistent with the germline gene, which may arise from a read error. The CDR3, as DNA: TGTGCCAGCGGTGAAGGGGAGGACTATGGCTACACCTTC. Translation gives CASGEGEDYGYTF. The V call is TRBV2, the J call TRBJ1-2; tentative D call: TRBD1 (5 bases). CDR3 length: 13 amino acids. The germline gives CDR1 SNHLY, CDR2 FYNNEI.

This clonotype was seen ten or more times. The rearrangement joins TRBV12-3 or TRBV12-4 to TRBJ2-7; TRBD2 matches 14 bases. The CDR3 covers 16 residues. Trimming at V came to 5 bases and at J to 1 base, leaving 4 bases not matched to a gene. Written as DNA, the CDR3 is TGTGCCAGCAGTCAAGGACTAGCGGGGGGTTCCTACGAGCAGTACTTC. Translated, it gives CASSQGLAGGSYEQYF.

This clonotype was seen at least ten times. The chain couples TRBV7-9 to TRBJ2-1; perhaps TRBD1 as D (6 bases). Trimming took off 3 bases at V and 2 bases at J, with 11 bases between the two ends. Germline values: CDR1 SEHNR, CDR2 FQNEAQ (reference sequence). The CDR3 loop spans 15 amino acids. The DNA of the CDR3 is TGTGCCAGCAGCTTCGGGACACCGACCTACAATGAGCAGTTCTTC. Translated: CASSFGTPTYNEQFF.

The rearrangement joins TRBV19 to TRBJ2-6, with no clear D. The CDR3 has 15 amino acids. Trimming removed 7 bases from V and 0 bases from J, with 10 bases in between. The germline V gene encodes CDR1 LNHDA and CDR2 SQIVND (reference sequence). The CDR3 protein is CASTSEGSGANVLTF. CDR3 in DNA: TGTGCCAGTACCAGCGAAGGCTCTGGGGCCAACGTCCTGACTTTC.

This clonotype was recorded a few times. This may be a read error: a much more frequent sequence differs by one nucleotide. The chain has TRBV19 and TRBJ2-3, with TRBD2 identical over 7 bases. Germline CDR1 LNHDA, CDR2 SQIVND (reference sequence). This CDR3 region has 14 residues. CDR3 nucleotide sequence: TGTGCCAGTGGTTCCGGGGAGGGCACAGATACGCAGTGTTTT. It yields the protein CASGSGEGTDTQCF.

V is TRBV5-8 and J is TRBJ2-7; possible D gene TRBD1, 6 bases. Germline assignment: CDR1 SGHTS and CDR2 YDEGEE. This CDR3 is 15 amino acids long. V lost 0 bases, J lost 3 bases, and 13 bases lay in between. The CDR3 here is CASSLAGAPIYEQYF. DNA of the CDR3: TGTGCCAGCAGCTTGGCAGGGGCCCCAATCTACGAGCAGTACTTC.